Listed here is a single T cell receptor beta chain. This may be a read error, as it is one base from a much larger clone. J was trimmed by 4 bases and V by 6 bases; bases with no gene match: 16. This CDR3 contains 18 residues. In germline, CDR1 is MDHEN, CDR2 SYDVKM. This record belongs to a study of tumor-infiltrating lymphocytes in primary liver carcinoma. Starting from roughly 540 ng of total RNA, TCR beta cDNA was produced with a primer in the constant region. Libraries covering TCR beta were generated through three nested multiplex PCR rounds (using a slightly modified ARM-PCR). TRBV1-TRBV30 forward and Cbeta reverse primers drove the first two approximately 10-cycle rounds. In TCRdb, the multiplex PCR reads were re-called with MiXCR into one record per CDR3 protein. The repertoire holds about 190,000 distinct CDR3 sequences, with 85% as singletons. Total RNA and DNA came together from roughly 20-30 mg of bulk tissue without cell sorting.

The chain employs TRBV28 and TRBJ2-2, with 8 bases matching TRBD2. The sequence came from a man aged 35 to 55 with primary liver carcinoma and hepatitis B virus infection. The sequenced material came from tumor tissue from primary liver carcinoma. CDR3 coding DNA: TGTGCCAGCAGAATCCCGGGGGGACTAGTGGAATTCACCGGGGAGCTGTTTTTT. Amino acids: CASRIPGGLVEFTGELFF. Full variable domain (remainder filled in from reference TRBV28 and TRBJ2-2): DVKVTQSSRYLVKRTGEKVFLECVQDMDHENMFWYRQDPGLGLRLIYFSYDVKMKEKGDIPEGYSVSREKKERFSLILESASTNQTSMYLCASRIPGGLVEFTGELFFGEGSRLTVL.